A selection of T cell receptor beta chains follows, all from one sample in a study. TCRdb fed the multiplex PCR reads into MiXCR, producing one record per CDR3 protein. The table records roughly 1,200 distinct CDR3 sequences, roughly a quarter of them present only once. The source material was naive CD4+ T cells sorted from blood. The receptors come from a female donor with breast cancer. Both conserved end residues are part of each CDR3. D genes are given only for firm matches. Expanded clones get a size class; other rows say once, few or many, or leave the size out.

large,TRBJ1-2,TRBV12-3/TRBV12-4,12,-,CASAGTSYGYTF,TGTGCCAGCGCCGGAACTTCCTATGGCTACACCTTC
medium-sized,TRBJ1-2,TRBV12-3/TRBV12-4,14,-,CASSPEVRVEGYTF,TGTGCCAGCAGTCCCGAAGTGCGGGTGGAAGGCTACACCTTC
-,TRBJ1-2,TRBV12-3/TRBV12-4,13,-,CASSLSGHNGYTF,TGTGCCAGCAGTCTATCAGGACACAATGGCTACACCTTC
-,TRBJ1-2,TRBV12-3/TRBV12-4,15,TRBD1,CASSPVRQGINGYTF,TGTGCCAGCAGTCCTGTGAGACAGGGTATAAACGGCTACACCTTC
medium-sized,TRBJ1-2,TRBV12-5,16,-,CASGLTTGLLFSGYTF,TGTGCTAGTGGTTTAACAACAGGGCTTTTGTTCTCTGGCTACACCTTC
medium-sized,TRBJ1-2,TRBV12-3/TRBV12-4,14,-,CASSHRDPSGGYTF,TGTGCCAGCAGTCACCGGGACCCATCTGGAGGCTACACCTTC
-,TRBJ1-2,TRBV12-3/TRBV12-4,16,TRBD1,CASSPGTGPANYGYTF,TGTGCCAGCAGCCCCGGGACAGGGCCAGCGAACTATGGCTACACCTTC
medium-sized,TRBJ1-2,TRBV12-3/TRBV12-4,12,-,CASSFGEYGYTF,TGTGCCAGCAGTTTCGGAGAATATGGCTACACCTTC
-,TRBJ1-2,TRBV12-3/TRBV12-4,15,TRBD1,CASSSGQGGNYGYTF,TGTGCCAGCAGCTCTGGACAGGGCGGCAACTATGGCTACACCTTC
medium-sized,TRBJ1-2,TRBV12-3/TRBV12-4,13,-,CASRELAGYGYTF,TGTGCCAGCAGAGAGTTGGCGGGTTATGGCTACACCTTC
medium-sized,TRBJ1-2,TRBV12-3/TRBV12-4,13,-,CASSLMGHYGYTF,TGTGCCAGCAGTTTAATGGGGCACTATGGCTACACCTTC
large,TRBJ1-2,TRBV12-3/TRBV12-4,14,-,CASRHPLGNYGYTF,TGTGCCAGCAGACACCCCTTGGGGAACTATGGCTACACCTTC
large,TRBJ1-2,TRBV12-3/TRBV12-4,15,TRBD1,CASSPGQVDNYGYTF,TGTGCCAGCAGTCCCGGACAGGTGGACAACTATGGCTACACCTTC
large,TRBJ1-2,TRBV12-3/TRBV12-4,14,-,CASSPGQLPYGYTF,TGTGCCAGCAGTCCCGGACAGTTACCCTATGGCTACACCTTC
large,TRBJ1-2,TRBV12-3/TRBV12-4,13,-,CASTYRPAGGYTF,TGTGCCAGCACCTACCGTCCAGCGGGAGGCTACACCTTC
large,TRBJ1-2,TRBV12-3/TRBV12-4,15,-,CASSLAPRDRDGYTF,TGTGCCAGCAGTTTAGCGCCGAGGGATCGCGATGGCTACACCTTC
large,TRBJ1-2,TRBV12-3/TRBV12-4,14,-,CASSLQGTNYGYTF,TGTGCCAGCAGTTTGCAGGGTACTAACTATGGCTACACCTTC
-,TRBJ1-2,TRBV12-3/TRBV12-4,15,-,CASSLGGTPNYGYTF,TGTGCCAGCAGCCTAGGAGGGACACCCAACTATGGCTACACCTTC
-,TRBJ1-2,TRBV12-3/TRBV12-4,15,-,CASRSGTPNNYGYTF,TGTGCCAGCAGATCCGGGACACCTAACAACTATGGCTACACCTTC
-,TRBJ1-2,TRBV12-3/TRBV12-4,14,-,CASSRWDTSMAYTF,TGTGCCAGCAGTCGGTGGGACACCTCTATGGCGTACACCTTC
once,TRBJ1-2,TRBV12-3/TRBV12-4,14,-,CASSLIAVRYGYTF,TGTGCCAGCAGCTTAATAGCCGTACGCTATGGCTACACCTTC
medium-sized,TRBJ1-2,TRBV12-3/TRBV12-4,11,-,CASSSQYGYTF,TGTGCCAGCAGTTCACAATATGGCTACACCTTC